Shown below are 28 T cell receptor beta chains from a single sample sequenced in a study of graft-versus-host responses after intestinal transplantation (dated by TCRdb to the early 2020s). The library was produced with the immunoSEQ multiplex PCR assay. The immuneACCESS repertoire file appears here via TCRdb, limited to in-frame rearrangements. These files lack a portion of the clones; in checked studies, under half of the deficit traces to unresolved V genes, and the cause of the others is not known. The sample data list 65,000 to 85,000 clones, and around 90% of these were observed just once. Of the sample, 6.5% to 8% is held by the ten largest clones. The sample in question was bone marrow, obtained 700 to 850 days after intestinal transplantation. The receptors here all came from a human patient who received an intestinal transplant, so some T cells may come from the graft donor.

The chain employs TRBV7-9 and TRBJ2-3, with unresolved D. CDR3 length: 14 amino acids. Germline values: CDR1 SEHNR, CDR2 FQNEAQ (reference sequence). Trimming removed 3 bases at V and 0 bases at J, with 7 bases between. CDR3 in amino acids: CASSLVDSTDTQYF. CDR3 DNA sequence: TGTGCCAGCAGCTTGGTGGACAGCACAGATACGCAGTATTTT.

This sequence joins TRBV7-9 and TRBJ2-7, with TRBD1 matching 9 bases. The CDR3 is 15 amino acids. Looked up from germline, CDR1 is SEHNR and CDR2 is FQNEAQ (reference sequence). Trimming took 4 bases from V and 4 from J; bases not matched to a gene: 8. This CDR3 reads CASSSPRDRAYEQYF. In DNA form, the CDR3 reads TGTGCCAGCAGCTCCCCCCGGGACAGGGCGTACGAGCAGTACTTC.

V gene TRBV11-2 combines with J gene TRBJ2-7, with D possibly being TRBD2 (6 bases). The germline gives CDR1 SGHAT, CDR2 FQNNGV. The CDR3 runs 13 residues. V was cut by 5 bases and J by 11 bases, with 19 bases left in between. The DNA of the CDR3 is TGTGCCAGCAGCCCCTCTAGCGCCCGAACGGAGTACTTC. It translates to CASSPSSARTEYF.

The gene calls are TRBV18 and TRBJ1-1; no reliable D call. The CDR3 runs 13 residues. The germline gives CDR1 KGHSH, CDR2 LQKENI. Trimming took 1 base from V and 6 from J, leaving 9 bases between them. The CDR3 DNA sequence: TGTGCCAGCTCACCACGATCGGAGGCTGAAGCTTTCTTT. Translation gives CASSPRSEAEAFF.

V usage is TRBV29-1 and J usage is TRBJ2-3; D is tentatively TRBD1 or TRBD2 (5 bases each). The germline V gene has CDR1 SQVTM and CDR2 ANQGSEA. The CDR3 is 13 residues long. V gave up 5 bases and J gave up 2 bases, with 11 bases separating them. CDR3 protein: CSVLGTITDTQYF. CDR3 DNA sequence: TGCAGCGTTCTTGGGACGATCACAGATACGCAGTATTTT.

The chain recombines TRBV5-1 with TRBJ1-1, with 8 bases identical to TRBD1. Germline-derived CDR1 and CDR2 are SGHRS and YFSETQ. J gave up 1 base and V 4 bases, and 6 bases lay outside the gene matches. The CDR3 has 15 residues. The CDR3 DNA reads TGCGCCAGCAGCCCCGGACAGGGTAAGAACACTGAAGCTTTCTTT. Translation: CASSPGQGKNTEAFF.

The chain has TRBV14 and TRBJ1-1; D uncertain. Trimming cost V 1 base and J 4 bases, with 16 bases left between them. From germline, CDR1 is SGHDN and CDR2 FVKESK. The CDR3 has 16 residues. CDR3 residues: CASSQVSLHHRTEAFF. The CDR3 DNA is TGTGCCAGCAGCCAAGTAAGCCTCCACCATCGCACTGAAGCTTTCTTT.

The J gene is TRBJ2-1, the V gene TRBV7-9; the match to TRBD2 covers 11 bases. This CDR3 comprises 17 residues. Germline assignment: CDR1 SEHNR and CDR2 FQNEAQ (reference sequence). Losses at the gene ends were 4 bases for V and 5 bases for J; bases not matched to a gene: 10. The CDR3 spells CASSSLAGGPSDNEQFF. The DNA for the CDR3 is TGTGCCAGCAGCTCGTTAGCGGGGGGGCCATCCGACAATGAGCAGTTCTTC. Supplemented by reference TRBV7-9 and TRBJ2-1, the full variable domain reads DTGVSQNPRHKITKRGQNVTFRCDPISEHNRLYWYRQTLGQGPEFLTYFQNEAQLEKSRLLSDRFSAERPKGSFSTLEIQRTEQGDSAMYLCASSSLAGGPSDNEQFFGPGTRLTVL.

The chain employs TRBV5-4 and TRBJ2-5; D unresolved. The CDR3 contains 13 residues. Germline CDR1 and CDR2: SGHNT and YYREEE (reference sequence). The ends were cut back, 5 bases at V and 2 bases at J, with 10 bases in the middle. CDR3 bases: TGTGCCAGCAGTTTAGCCTCACAAGAGACCCAGTACTTC. Translating gives CASSLASQETQYF.

The rearrangement links TRBV6-1 to TRBJ2-5; 7 bases line up with TRBD1. Germline CDR1 MNHNS, CDR2 SASEGT. The CDR3 runs 13 residues. The V segment lost 4 bases and the J segment 2 bases; nucleotides outside the gene matches: 1. CDR3 in DNA: TGTGCCAGCAGTGGGACAGGACAAGAGACCCAGTACTTC. Translating it yields CASSGTGQETQYF.

This rearrangement joins TRBV9 to TRBJ1-6, with no clear D. Trimming took off 3 bases at V and 7 bases at J, with 11 bases between the two ends. CDR3 length equals 14 residues. The germline gives CDR1 SGDLS, CDR2 YYNGEE. The CDR3 here is CASSAQSANSPLHF. The DNA of the CDR3 is TGTGCCAGCAGCGCTCAATCGGCAAATTCACCCCTCCACTTT.

The chain combines TRBV7-9 with TRBJ1-6; a weak D match, TRBD1 (5 bases). The germline V and J ends were trimmed by 1 base and 10 bases, with 11 bases remaining between them. Germline V gene sequence: CDR1 SEHNR, CDR2 FQNEAQ (reference sequence). CDR3 length equals 14 residues. The CDR3 DNA follows: TGTGCCAGCAGCTTAGGGGGGAGGTGGTCACCCCTCCACTTT. Protein: CASSLGGRWSPLHF.

CDR3 in amino acids: CASSPRAMGLTTDTQYF. For the CDR3, the DNA is TGTGCCAGCTCACCACGCGCCATGGGACTGACCACAGATACGCAGTATTTT. The V call is TRBV18, the J call TRBJ2-3, with a weak D call TRBD2 (6 bases). The CDR3 covers 17 residues. Trimming left V 1 base short and J 2 bases short, with 16 bases between. Per germline, CDR1 KGHSH and CDR2 LQKENI.

The V gene is TRBV11-1, the J gene TRBJ1-6; weak D call: TRBD1 (6 bases). This CDR3 contains 14 residues. The germline V gene encodes CDR1 SGHAT and CDR2 FQDESV (reference sequence). V was trimmed by 4 bases and J by 6 bases, leaving 10 bases between them. The CDR3 is CASSSGQFNSPLHF. CDR3 coding DNA: TGTGCCAGCAGCTCCGGACAGTTTAATTCACCCCTCCACTTT.

The chain is built from TRBV7-3 and TRBJ2-1, with D tentatively TRBD1 (6 bases). This CDR3 has 13 amino acids. The germline V and J ends were trimmed by 4 bases and 8 bases, with 12 bases remaining between them. Germline lookup yields CDR1 SGHTA and CDR2 FQGTGA. DNA for the CDR3: TGTGCCAGCAGCTCCACCTGGGGGCATGAGCAGTTCTTC. Translated, it gives CASSSTWGHEQFF.

This clone was found once. CDR3 in amino acids: CASSFPLTDTEAFF. CDR3 coding DNA: TGTGCCAGCAGCTTCCCCTTGACAGATACCGAAGCTTTCTTT. J is TRBJ1-1 and V is TRBV11-2; perhaps TRBD1 as D (5 bases). The CDR3 has 14 residues. Deletions cut 3 bases from V and 8 bases from J, with 16 bases between. The germline V gene has CDR1 SGHAT and CDR2 FQNNGV.

The genes are TRBV7-3 and TRBJ1-1; D is ambiguous. CDR1 and CDR2 from the germline V gene are SGHTA and FQGTGA. This CDR3 spans 16 amino acids. V lost 0 bases, J lost 3 bases, and 14 bases lay in between. CDR3 coding DNA: TGTGCCAGCAGCTTAACGGGAGGCCCGGGGTACACTGAAGCTTTCTTT. Protein: CASSLTGGPGYTEAFF.

CDR3 sequence (DNA): TGCAGCGTTGGAGAGGCCGGAGCTGGCTCCTACGAGCAGTACTTC. The encoded protein is CSVGEAGAGSYEQYF. V and J are TRBV29-1 and TRBJ2-7; D is uncertain. V shed 4 bases and J shed 0 bases, with 16 bases lying between them. Germline CDR1 and CDR2: SQVTM and ANQGSEA. CDR3 length: 15 amino acids.

The chain is built from TRBV10-1 and TRBJ2-1; D is undetermined. Germline V CDR1 and CDR2: WNHNN, SYGVQD (reference sequence). This CDR3 has 13 amino acids. Trimming took off 0 bases at V and 6 bases at J, with 6 bases between the two ends. CDR3 DNA sequence: TGCGCCAGCAGTGAGTCTGAGCTCAATGAGCAGTTCTTC. This translates into CASSESELNEQFF.

This chain uses TRBV6-1 with TRBJ2-7; D uncertain. Trimming shortened V by 5 bases and J by 2 bases, and 13 bases separated the two germline ends. The CDR3 is 14 amino acids. Per germline, CDR1 MNHNS and CDR2 SASEGT. CDR3 loop: CASSQASIPYEQYF. The CDR3 DNA is TGTGCCAGCAGTCAGGCGTCTATCCCCTACGAGCAGTACTTC.

The rearrangement links TRBV9 to TRBJ2-1; TRBD2 agrees at 10 bases. V dropped 0 bases and J dropped 9; count of bases not matched to a gene: 6. Germline V CDR1 and CDR2: SGDLS, YYNGEE. This CDR3 comprises 15 residues. The CDR3 protein is CASSVDLAGVGEQFF. The CDR3, as DNA: TGTGCCAGCAGCGTAGACCTAGCGGGGGTAGGTGAGCAGTTCTTC.

The chain uses TRBV6-6 and TRBJ1-2; the D gene is possibly TRBD1 (5 bases). CDR1 is MNHNY and CDR2 is SVGAGI in the germline V gene (reference sequence). Trimming took 6 bases from V and 9 from J, leaving 14 bases between them. The CDR3 totals 12 residues. The CDR3 sequence is CASSGQPKSYTF. The CDR3 region has the DNA TGTGCCAGCAGCGGACAACCAAAGAGCTACACCTTC.

V and J are TRBV9 and TRBJ2-1; 7 bases are a match to TRBD1. The V gene's germline CDR1 is SGDLS and CDR2 YYNGEE. The CDR3 runs 15 residues. V was clipped by 4 bases and J by 6 bases; unmatched bases: 10. CDR3 in DNA: TGTGCCAGCAGCACGGGACAGCCGGGGATCAATGAGCAGTTCTTC. Its protein product is CASSTGQPGINEQFF.

The chain employs TRBV7-2 and TRBJ2-2; D gene uncertain. With 6 bases removed from V and 2 bases from J, the gap between germline ends came to 16 bases. This CDR3 comprises 16 residues. The V gene's germline CDR1 is SGHTA and CDR2 FQGNSA. The CDR3 nucleotides are TGTGCCAGCAGTGCCGACTTCGGCCTTAACACCGGGGAGCTGTTTTTT. Amino acid sequence: CASSADFGLNTGELFF.

The J gene is TRBJ2-7, the V gene TRBV5-1; 9 nucleotides match TRBD1. Germline V gives CDR1 SGHRS, CDR2 YFSETQ. Trimming took 4 bases from V and 6 from J; bases not matched to a gene: 5. CDR3 length equals 13 residues. CDR3 in amino acids: CASSTGTGFEQYF. Here the CDR3 DNA reads TGCGCCAGCAGCACAGGGACAGGGTTCGAGCAGTACTTC.

The rearrangement uses TRBV30 and TRBJ2-1, with TRBD1 identical over 7 bases. CDR3 length equals 14 residues. J gave up 6 bases and V 3 bases, and 8 bases lay outside the gene matches. The germline V gene has CDR1 GTSNPN and CDR2 SVGIG (reference sequence). CDR3 sequence (DNA): TGTGCCTGGAGGTCAGGGGGATCATCCAATGAGCAGTTCTTC. It translates to CAWRSGGSSNEQFF.

In DNA form, the CDR3 reads TGTGCCAGCAGCTGGGACCTCCAAGAGACCCAGTACTTC. Translating it yields CASSWDLQETQYF. The chain employs TRBV7-9 and TRBJ2-5, with D perhaps given as TRBD1 or TRBD2 (5 bases each). Trimming stripped 4 bases from V and 1 base from J, with 7 bases between. This CDR3 is 13 amino acids long. Germline V gene lookup returns CDR1 SEHNR and CDR2 FQNEAQ (reference sequence).

In DNA form, the CDR3 reads TGTGCCAGCAGCTCGGCTAGCGGGAGGGCCACAGATACGCAGTATTTT. Translated: CASSSASGRATDTQYF. The V gene is TRBV7-2, the J gene TRBJ2-3, with TRBD2 identical over 12 bases. V gave up 4 bases and J gave up 2 bases; unmatched junction bases: 4. This CDR3 is built from 16 residues. Looked up from germline, CDR1 is SGHTA and CDR2 is FQGNSA. The full variable domain, with the rest looked up from reference TRBV7-2 and TRBJ2-3, is GAGVSQSPSNKVTEKGKDVELRCDPISGHTALYWYRQSLGQGLEFLIYFQGNSAPDKSGLPSDRFSAERTGGSVSTLTIQRTQQEDSAVYLCASSSASGRATDTQYFGPGTRLTVL.